The present T cell receptor beta chain was sequenced within a study of T cell responses to AZD1222 COVID-19 vaccine. General study findings and limits: Only after the peak T cell response were repertoires sampled.

Details on this clone: Its antigen is currently unknown.

Libraries were prepared by immunoSEQ multiplex PCR; TCRdb keeps only in-frame clonotypes and omits some of them. The data hold roughly 89,000 clones, with approximately 88% observed a single time. The receptor was isolated from an adult in good health. Material: peripheral blood, obtained on day 0 of MenACWY control vaccination.

Here the CDR3 DNA reads TGCGCCAGCAGCCGTGGCCTCGGAGGGAGGGATCAGCCCCAGCATTTT. Amino acid sequence: CASSRGLGGRDQPQHF. This rearrangement joins TRBV4-1 to TRBJ1-5, with unresolved D. The CDR3 is made up of 16 amino acids. Germline CDR1 reads MGHRA; CDR2 reads YSYEKL. The V gene lost 4 bases and the J gene lost 5 bases, with 18 bases spanning the gap.